Listed below are T cell receptor beta chains from one sample, sequenced in a study of T-cell memory formation after mild COVID-19. TCRdb re-derived calls from the 5' RACE reads in MiXCR, one entry per CDR3 protein. The sample shows approximately 440,000 distinct CDR3 sequences, around 18% of them seen only once. The specimen sequenced was PBMCs or a T cell subset sorted from them (not recorded which). These receptors were obtained from an adult woman who had mild COVID-19 (a few samples of this study predate the infection). Cell type and time point are not known. Each CDR3 is given with its conserved first and last residue. Each record gives: clone size, V gene, J gene, D gene, CDR3 protein, CDR3 DNA. The D gene is left open where the match is weak. Size is stated for part of the rows, as once, few or many counts, or as a class when the clone is expanded.

>.|TRBV7-2|TRBJ2-1|.
CASSLGRGGSYNEQFF
TGTGCCAGCAGCTTAGGACGTGGGGGCTCCTACAATGAGCAGTTCTTC
>.|TRBV10-3|TRBJ1-2|.
CAISPRSGWDYGYTF
TGTGCCATCAGTCCTCGCTCAGGGTGGGACTATGGCTACACCTTC
>.|TRBV3-1|TRBJ2-7|.
CASANFYEQYF
TGTGCCAGCGCCAACTTCTACGAGCAGTACTTC
>many|TRBV7-3|TRBJ1-1|.
CASSTGGNTEAFF
TGTGCCAGCAGTACTGGGGGAAACACTGAAGCTTTCTTT
>few|TRBV29-1|TRBJ2-2|.
CSVEMPNTGELFF
TGCAGCGTTGAAATGCCCAACACCGGGGAGCTGTTTTTT
>.|TRBV7-2|TRBJ2-7|TRBD2
CASSDGLAGGYEQYF
TGTGCCAGCAGCGATGGACTAGCGGGGGGATACGAGCAGTACTTC
>.|TRBV5-4|TRBJ2-2|.
CASSLAMGSTGELFF
TGTGCCAGCAGCTTGGCAATGGGGAGCACCGGGGAGCTGTTTTTT
>few|TRBV24-1|TRBJ2-5|TRBD2
CATSDRAGGPKETQYF
TGTGCCACCAGTGATCGTGCGGGGGGCCCGAAAGAGACCCAGTACTTC
>few|TRBV20-1|TRBJ1-2|.
CSASRGQGSYGYTF
TGCAGTGCTAGTCGGGGGCAGGGTAGCTATGGCTACACCTTC
>.|TRBV5-1|TRBJ1-5|.
CASSLLGQYNQPQHF
TGCGCCAGCAGCCTTCTCGGACAGTACAATCAGCCCCAGCATTTT
>few|TRBV27|TRBJ2-7|.
CASSFSDGSYEQYF
TGTGCCAGCAGTTTTTCTGACGGCTCCTACGAGCAGTACTTC
>.|TRBV3-1|TRBJ2-5|.
CASSWRGGETQYF
TGTGCCAGCAGCTGGCGGGGCGGGGAGACCCAGTACTTC
>many|TRBV29-1|TRBJ1-1|.
CSVDSAVATEAFF
TGCAGCGTTGATTCTGCGGTGGCTACTGAAGCTTTCTTT
>.|TRBV27|TRBJ2-1|.
CASSSSDSYNEQFF
TGTGCCAGCAGTTCGAGTGACAGCTACAATGAGCAGTTCTTC
>.|TRBV7-6|TRBJ2-3|TRBD2
CASSLVPKTSGGTDTQYF
TGTGCCAGCAGCTTAGTGCCAAAGACTAGCGGGGGCACAGATACGCAGTATTTT
>.|TRBV20-1|TRBJ2-3|TRBD1
CSARAGGYHRGSTDTQYF
TGCAGTGCTAGAGCTGGGGGATACCACAGGGGCTCCACAGATACGCAGTATTTT
>few|TRBV7-9|TRBJ1-2|.
CASSLGGPSGGYTF
TGTGCCAGCAGCTTAGGGGGTCCCTCAGGAGGCTACACCTTC
>few|TRBV5-1|TRBJ2-7|TRBD1
CASSLGAGGYYEQYF
TGCGCCAGCAGCTTGGGTGCAGGGGGCTACTACGAGCAGTACTTC
>few|TRBV14|TRBJ1-2|.
CASSQGRGLYGYTF
TGTGCCAGCAGCCAAGGGAGGGGCTTGTATGGCTACACCTTC
>.|TRBV21-1|TRBJ2-7|.
CASSTHSSRFDRSYEQYF
TGTGCCAGCAGCACACACTCTTCGAGGTTCGATCGGTCCTACGAGCAGTACTTC
>few|TRBV14|TRBJ2-7|.
CASSQAPFYEQYF
TGTGCCAGCAGCCAAGCCCCATTCTACGAGCAGTACTTC
>.|TRBV20-1|TRBJ1-1|TRBD1
CSARQDRGVTEAFF
TGCAGTGCTAGACAGGACAGGGGGGTCACTGAAGCTTTCTTT
>few|TRBV29-1|TRBJ2-1|TRBD2
CSVGGLERYNEQFF
TGCAGCGTTGGGGGACTAGAGCGGTACAATGAGCAGTTCTTC
>.|TRBV5-6|TRBJ1-2|.
CASSSQGIYGYTF
TGTGCCAGCAGCTCACAGGGTATCTATGGCTACACCTTC
>.|TRBV24-1|TRBJ2-2|.
CATSDPGETRTGELFF
TGTGCCACCAGTGATCCGGGAGAAACTAGAACCGGGGAGCTGTTTTTT
>few|TRBV12-3/TRBV12-4|TRBJ2-1|TRBD1
CASNPGTGHEQFF
TGTGCCAGCAATCCCGGGACAGGGCATGAGCAGTTCTTC
>.|TRBV7-2|TRBJ1-5|.
CASSLQAGAYSSNQPQHF
TGTGCCAGCAGCCTCCAGGCGGGTGCGTACAGCAGCAATCAGCCCCAGCATTTT
>few|TRBV5-1|TRBJ2-7|.
CASSLQAEVSYEQYF
TGCGCCAGCAGCCTACAGGCGGAAGTCTCCTACGAGCAGTACTTC
>.|TRBV29-1|TRBJ1-1|TRBD1
CSVSQGAIGNTEAFF
TGCAGCGTTTCCCAGGGGGCGATCGGGAACACTGAAGCTTTCTTT
>.|TRBV6-5|TRBJ2-7|.
CASSYSTGQGLYEQYF
TGTGCCAGCAGTTACTCGACGGGTCAGGGTCTTTACGAGCAGTACTTC
>.|TRBV2|TRBJ1-2|TRBD1
CASSVDRALYGYTF
TGTGCCAGCAGTGTTGACAGGGCCCTCTATGGCTACACCTTC
>many|TRBV7-2|TRBJ2-5|.
CASSFPRSETQYF
TGTGCCAGCAGCTTTCCTAGAAGTGAGACCCAGTACTTC
>once|TRBV24-1|TRBJ1-2|.
CATSDPRRARYGYTF
TGTGCCACCAGTGACCCGCGCAGGGCCCGCTATGGCTACACCTTC
>.|TRBV20-1|TRBJ1-2|.
CSARALVGFYGYTF
TGCAGTGCTAGAGCGTTAGTCGGTTTCTATGGCTACACCTTC
>few|TRBV12-5|TRBJ2-5|TRBD1
CASGWATGRETQYF
TGTGCTAGTGGTTGGGCGACAGGGCGTGAGACCCAGTACTTC
>few|TRBV20-1|TRBJ1-1|.
CSARDPLLPNTEAFF
TGCAGTGCTAGAGATCCACTCCTCCCGAACACTGAAGCTTTCTTT
>.|TRBV24-1|TRBJ2-1|.
CATSSLIHNEQFF
TGTGCCACCAGTTCCCTCATACACAATGAGCAGTTCTTC
>few|TRBV5-1|TRBJ2-1|.
CASSFGTVGGNEQFF
TGCGCCAGCAGCTTCGGAACGGTGGGGGGCAATGAGCAGTTCTTC